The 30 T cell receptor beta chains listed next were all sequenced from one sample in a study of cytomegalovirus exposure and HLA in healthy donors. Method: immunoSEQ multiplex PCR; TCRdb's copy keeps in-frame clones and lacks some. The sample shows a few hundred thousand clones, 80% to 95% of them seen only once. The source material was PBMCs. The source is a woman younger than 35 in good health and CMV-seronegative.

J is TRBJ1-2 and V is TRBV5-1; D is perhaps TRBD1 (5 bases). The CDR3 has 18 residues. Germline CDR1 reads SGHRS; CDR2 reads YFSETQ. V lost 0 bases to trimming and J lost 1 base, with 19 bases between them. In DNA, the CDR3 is TGCGCCAGCAGCTTGGCCTTAGCAAGGGGTCCTTTTAACTATGGCTACACCTTC. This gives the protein CASSLALARGPFNYGYTF.

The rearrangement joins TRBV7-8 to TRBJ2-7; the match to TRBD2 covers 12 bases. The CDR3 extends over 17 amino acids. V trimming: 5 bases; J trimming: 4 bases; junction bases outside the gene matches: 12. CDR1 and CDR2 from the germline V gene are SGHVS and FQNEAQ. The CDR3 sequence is CASSVPRKLAGGYEQYF. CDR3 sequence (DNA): TGTGCCAGCAGCGTACCAAGGAAACTAGCGGGAGGATACGAGCAGTACTTC.

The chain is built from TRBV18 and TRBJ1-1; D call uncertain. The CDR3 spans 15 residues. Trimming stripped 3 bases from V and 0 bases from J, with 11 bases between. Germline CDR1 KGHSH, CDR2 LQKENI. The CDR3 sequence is CASSPEGPVNTEAFF. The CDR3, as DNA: TGTGCCAGCTCACCGGAGGGTCCAGTGAACACTGAAGCTTTCTTT.

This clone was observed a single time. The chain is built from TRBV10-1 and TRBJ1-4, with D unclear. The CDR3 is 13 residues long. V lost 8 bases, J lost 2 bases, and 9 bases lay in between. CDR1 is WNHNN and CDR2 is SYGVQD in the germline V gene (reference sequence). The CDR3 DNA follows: TGCGCCAGCGGCCGGGATACTAATGAAAAACTGTTTTTT. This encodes CASGRDTNEKLFF.

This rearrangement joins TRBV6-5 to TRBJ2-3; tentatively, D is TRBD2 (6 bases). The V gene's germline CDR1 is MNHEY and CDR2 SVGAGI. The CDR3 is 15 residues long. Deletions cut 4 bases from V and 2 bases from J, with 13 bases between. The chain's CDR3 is CASSSPAGITDTQYF. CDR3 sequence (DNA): TGTGCCAGCAGTTCACCAGCGGGCATCACAGATACGCAGTATTTT.

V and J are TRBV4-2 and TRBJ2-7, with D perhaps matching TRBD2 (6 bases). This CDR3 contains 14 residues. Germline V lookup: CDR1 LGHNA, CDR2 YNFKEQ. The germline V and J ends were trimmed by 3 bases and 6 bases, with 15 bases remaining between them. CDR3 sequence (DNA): TGTGCCAGCAGCCAGGCCACTCCTAGCGCCGAGCAGTACTTC. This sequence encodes CASSQATPSAEQYF.

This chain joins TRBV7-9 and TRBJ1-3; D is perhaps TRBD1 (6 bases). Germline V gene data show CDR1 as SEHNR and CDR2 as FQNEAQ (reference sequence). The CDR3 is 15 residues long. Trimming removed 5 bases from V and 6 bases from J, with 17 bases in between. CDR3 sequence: CASSNRQAGVNTIYF. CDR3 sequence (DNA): TGTGCCAGCAGCAACAGACAGGCTGGAGTAAACACCATATATTTT.

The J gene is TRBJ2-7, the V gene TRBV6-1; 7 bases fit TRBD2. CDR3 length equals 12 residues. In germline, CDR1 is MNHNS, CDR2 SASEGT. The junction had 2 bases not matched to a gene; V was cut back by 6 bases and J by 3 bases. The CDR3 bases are TGTGCCAGCAGAGGGACTATCTACGAGCAGTACTTC. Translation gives CASRGTIYEQYF.

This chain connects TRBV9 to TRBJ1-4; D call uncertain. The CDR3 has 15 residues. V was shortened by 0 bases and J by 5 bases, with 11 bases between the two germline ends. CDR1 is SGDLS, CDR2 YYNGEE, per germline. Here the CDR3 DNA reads TGTGCCAGCAGCGTAGCGAACAGCCGAAATGAAAAACTGTTTTTT. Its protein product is CASSVANSRNEKLFF. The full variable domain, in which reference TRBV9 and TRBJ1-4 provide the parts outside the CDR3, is DSGVTQTPKHLITATGQRVTLRCSPRSGDLSVYWYQQSLDQGLQFLIQYYNGEERAKGNILERFSAQQFPDLHSELNLSSLELGDSALYFCASSVANSRNEKLFFGSGTQLSVL.

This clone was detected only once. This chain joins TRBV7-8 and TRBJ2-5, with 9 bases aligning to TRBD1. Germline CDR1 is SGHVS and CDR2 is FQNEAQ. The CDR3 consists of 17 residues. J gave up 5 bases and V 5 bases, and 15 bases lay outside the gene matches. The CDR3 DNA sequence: TGTGCCAGCAGCCCACGAATGGACAGGGGTATCTGGGAGACCCAGTACTTC. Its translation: CASSPRMDRGIWETQYF.

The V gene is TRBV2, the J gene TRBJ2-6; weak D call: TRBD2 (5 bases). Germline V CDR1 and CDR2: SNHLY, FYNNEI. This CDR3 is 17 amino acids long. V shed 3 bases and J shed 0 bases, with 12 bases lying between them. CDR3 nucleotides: TGTGCCAGCAGTGAGGCGGGCCTAACCTCTGGGGCCAACGTCCTGACTTTC. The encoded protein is CASSEAGLTSGANVLTF. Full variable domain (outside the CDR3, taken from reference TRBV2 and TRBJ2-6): EPEVTQTPSHQVTQMGQEVILRCVPISNHLYFYWYRQILGQKVEFLVSFYNNEISEKSEIFDDQFSVERPDGSNFTLKIRSTKLEDSAMYFCASSEAGLTSGANVLTFGAGSRLTVL.

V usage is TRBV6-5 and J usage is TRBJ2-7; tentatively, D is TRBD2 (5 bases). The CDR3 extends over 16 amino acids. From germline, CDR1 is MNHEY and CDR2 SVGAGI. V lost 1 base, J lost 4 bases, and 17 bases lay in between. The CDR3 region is CASSYFSRGSEYEQYF. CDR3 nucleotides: TGTGCCAGCAGTTACTTCTCCCGGGGTAGCGAGTACGAGCAGTACTTC.

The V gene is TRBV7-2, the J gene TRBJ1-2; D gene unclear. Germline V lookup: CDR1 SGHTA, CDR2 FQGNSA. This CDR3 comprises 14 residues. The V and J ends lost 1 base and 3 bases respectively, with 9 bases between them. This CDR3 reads CASSLVGRDYGYTF. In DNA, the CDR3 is TGTGCCAGCAGCTTAGTCGGGAGGGACTATGGCTACACCTTC.

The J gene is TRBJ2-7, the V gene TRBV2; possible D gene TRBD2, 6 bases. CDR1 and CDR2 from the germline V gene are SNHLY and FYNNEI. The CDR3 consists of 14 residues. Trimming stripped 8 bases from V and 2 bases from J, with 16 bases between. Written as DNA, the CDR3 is TGTGCCAGCTTGGAGGGAAGGGGAGCCTACGAGCAGTACTTC. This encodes CASLEGRGAYEQYF.

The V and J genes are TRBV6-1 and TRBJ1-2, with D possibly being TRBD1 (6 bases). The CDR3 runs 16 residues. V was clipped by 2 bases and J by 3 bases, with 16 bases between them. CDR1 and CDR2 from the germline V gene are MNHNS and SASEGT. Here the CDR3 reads CASSEPVQGFDYGYTF. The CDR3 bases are TGTGCCAGCAGTGAACCGGTACAGGGTTTCGACTATGGCTACACCTTC.

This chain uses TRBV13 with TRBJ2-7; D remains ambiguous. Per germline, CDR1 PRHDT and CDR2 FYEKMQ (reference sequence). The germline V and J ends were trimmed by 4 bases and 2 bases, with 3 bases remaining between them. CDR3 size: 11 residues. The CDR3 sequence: CASSSTYEQYF. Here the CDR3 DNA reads TGTGCCAGCAGCTCAACCTACGAGCAGTACTTC.

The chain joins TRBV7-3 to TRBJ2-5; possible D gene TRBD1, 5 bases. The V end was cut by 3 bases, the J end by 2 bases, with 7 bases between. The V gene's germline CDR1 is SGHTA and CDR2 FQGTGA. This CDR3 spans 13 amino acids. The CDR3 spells CASSFTGQETQYF. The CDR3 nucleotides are TGTGCCAGCAGCTTTACAGGTCAAGAGACCCAGTACTTC.

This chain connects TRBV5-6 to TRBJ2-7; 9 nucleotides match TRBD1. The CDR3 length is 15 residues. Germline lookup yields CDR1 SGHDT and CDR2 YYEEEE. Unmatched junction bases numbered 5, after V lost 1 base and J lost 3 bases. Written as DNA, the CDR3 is TGTGCCAGCAGCTTGTTTGGGGACAGGGTCTACGAGCAGTACTTC. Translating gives CASSLFGDRVYEQYF.

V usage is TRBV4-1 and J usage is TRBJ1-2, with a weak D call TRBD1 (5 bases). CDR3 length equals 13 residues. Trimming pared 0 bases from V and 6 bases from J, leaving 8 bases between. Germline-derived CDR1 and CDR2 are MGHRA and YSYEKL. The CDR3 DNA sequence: TGCGCCAGCAGCCAAGATAAAGGGGATGGCTACACCTTC. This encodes CASSQDKGDGYTF.

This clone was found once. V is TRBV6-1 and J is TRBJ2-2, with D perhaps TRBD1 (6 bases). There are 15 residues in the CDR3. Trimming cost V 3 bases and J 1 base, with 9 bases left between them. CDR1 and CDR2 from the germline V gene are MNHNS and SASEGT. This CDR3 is CASSEGHLNTGELFF. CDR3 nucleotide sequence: TGTGCCAGCAGTGAGGGACATCTGAACACCGGGGAGCTGTTTTTT.

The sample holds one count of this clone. The CDR3 DNA follows: TGTGCCTGGAGTGTAGTCGTAGACAGCTACTACGAGCAGTACTTC. Amino acids: CAWSVVVDSYYEQYF. The gene calls are TRBV30 and TRBJ2-7, with D maybe TRBD1 (5 bases). Germline-derived CDR1 and CDR2 are GTSNPN and SVGIG (reference sequence). Trimming left V 0 bases short and J 3 bases short, with 15 bases between. The CDR3 has 15 residues.

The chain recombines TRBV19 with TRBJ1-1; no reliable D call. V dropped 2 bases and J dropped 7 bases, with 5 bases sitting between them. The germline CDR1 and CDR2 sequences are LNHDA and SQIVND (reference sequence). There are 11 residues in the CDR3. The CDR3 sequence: CASSIPNEAFF. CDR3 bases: TGTGCCAGTAGTATACCCAATGAAGCTTTCTTT. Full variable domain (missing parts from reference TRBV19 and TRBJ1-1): DGGITQSPKYLFRKEGQNVTLSCEQNLNHDAMYWYRQDPGQGLRLIYYSQIVNDFQKGDIAEGYSVSREKKESFPLTVTSAQKNPTAFYLCASSIPNEAFFGQGTRLTVV.

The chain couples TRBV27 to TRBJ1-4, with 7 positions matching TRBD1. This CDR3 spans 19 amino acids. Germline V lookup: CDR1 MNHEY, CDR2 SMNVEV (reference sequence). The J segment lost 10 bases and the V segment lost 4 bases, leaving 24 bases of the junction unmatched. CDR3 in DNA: TGTGCCAGCAGTTCCTCCCCCAGTACCCTACAGGGGAGCGGCGGAAAACTGTTTTTT. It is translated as CASSSSPSTLQGSGGKLFF.

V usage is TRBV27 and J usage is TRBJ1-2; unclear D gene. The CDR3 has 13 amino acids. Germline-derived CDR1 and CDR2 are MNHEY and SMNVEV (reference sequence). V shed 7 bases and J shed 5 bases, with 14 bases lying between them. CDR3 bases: TGTGCCAGCAAGGGAGGGAACGGGTATGGCTACACCTTC. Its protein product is CASKGGNGYGYTF.

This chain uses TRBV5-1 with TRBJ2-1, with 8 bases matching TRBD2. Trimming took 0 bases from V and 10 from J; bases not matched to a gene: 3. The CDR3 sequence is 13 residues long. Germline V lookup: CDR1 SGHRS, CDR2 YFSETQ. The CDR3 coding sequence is TGCGCCAGCAGCTTGGAGGCTAGCGGGGAGCAGTTCTTC. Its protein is CASSLEASGEQFF. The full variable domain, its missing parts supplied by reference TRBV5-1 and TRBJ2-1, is KAGVTQTPRYLIKTRGQQVTLSCSPISGHRSVSWYQQTPGQGLQFLFEYFSETQRNKGNFPGRFSGRQFSNSRSEMNVSTLELGDSALYLCASSLEASGEQFFGPGTRLTVL.

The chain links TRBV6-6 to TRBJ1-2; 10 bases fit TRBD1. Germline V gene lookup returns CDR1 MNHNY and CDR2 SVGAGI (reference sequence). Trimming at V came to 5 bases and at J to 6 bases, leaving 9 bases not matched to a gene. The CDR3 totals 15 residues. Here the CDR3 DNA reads TGTGCCAGCAGTCATCAGACAGGGGGCTTTGATGGCTACACCTTC. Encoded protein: CASSHQTGGFDGYTF.

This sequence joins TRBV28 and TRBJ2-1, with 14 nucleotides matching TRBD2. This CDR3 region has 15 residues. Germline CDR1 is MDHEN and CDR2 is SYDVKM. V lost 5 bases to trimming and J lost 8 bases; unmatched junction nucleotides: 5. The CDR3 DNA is TGTGCCAGCAGTCCACGACTAGCGGGAGGGGATGAGCAGTTCTTC. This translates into CASSPRLAGGDEQFF.

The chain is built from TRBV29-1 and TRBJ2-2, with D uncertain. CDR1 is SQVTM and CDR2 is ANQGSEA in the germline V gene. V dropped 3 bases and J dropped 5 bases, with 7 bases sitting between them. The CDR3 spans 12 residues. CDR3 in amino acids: CSVDTGTGELFF. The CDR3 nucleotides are TGCAGCGTTGATACCGGGACCGGGGAGCTGTTTTTT.

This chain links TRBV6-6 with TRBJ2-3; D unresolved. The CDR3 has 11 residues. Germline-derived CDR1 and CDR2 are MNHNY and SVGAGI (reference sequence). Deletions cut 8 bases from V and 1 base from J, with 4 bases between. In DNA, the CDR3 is TGTGCCAGCTCTCGCACAGATACGCAGTATTTT. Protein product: CASSRTDTQYF.

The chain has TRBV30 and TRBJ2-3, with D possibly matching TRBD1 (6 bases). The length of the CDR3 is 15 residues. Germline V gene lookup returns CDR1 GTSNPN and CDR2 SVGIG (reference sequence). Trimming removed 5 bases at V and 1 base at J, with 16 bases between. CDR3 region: CAWGIRTAGTDTQYF. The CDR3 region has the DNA TGTGCCTGGGGTATCAGGACAGCTGGCACAGATACGCAGTATTTT.